Sequencing of this T cell receptor (beta chain) was carried out in a study of CD8 T cells in Susac syndrome. Reverse transcription of about 0.5 to 1 ug RNA was carried out with random hexamers. TCR beta CDR3 was amplified by immunoSEQ covering 54 Vbeta and 13 Jbeta. Each CDR3 protein is one row after TCRdb ran MiXCR on the immunoSEQ multiplex PCR reads. The sample lists about 80,000 distinct CDR3 sequences; around 94% were seen once. V was trimmed by 4 bases and J by 4 bases, leaving 17 bases between them. The CDR3 spans 15 residues. The germline CDR1 and CDR2 sequences are SGDLS and YYNGEE. Input material: CD8+ T cells from PBMCs. This rearrangement joins TRBV9 to TRBJ1-1, with a weak D call TRBD1 (6 bases). This TCR derives from a human donor with Susac syndrome. The CDR3 here is CASSPTGSVSTEAFF. The CDR3 coding sequence is TGTGCCAGCAGCCCAACAGGGTCGGTGAGCACTGAAGCTTTCTTT.